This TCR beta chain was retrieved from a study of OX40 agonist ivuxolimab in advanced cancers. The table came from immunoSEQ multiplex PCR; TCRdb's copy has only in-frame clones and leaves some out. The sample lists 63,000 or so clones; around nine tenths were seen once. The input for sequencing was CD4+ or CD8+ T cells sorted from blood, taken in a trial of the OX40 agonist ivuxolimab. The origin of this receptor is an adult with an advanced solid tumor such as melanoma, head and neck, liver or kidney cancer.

CDR3 sequence reads: CASSSGDYGYTF. DNA for the CDR3: TGTGCCAGCAGTTCTGGAGATTATGGCTACACCTTC. The chain joins TRBV28 to TRBJ1-2; D gene uncertain. Germline V CDR1 and CDR2: MDHEN, SYDVKM. The CDR3 is made up of 12 amino acids. V lost 4 bases to trimming and J lost 5 bases, with 8 bases between them.